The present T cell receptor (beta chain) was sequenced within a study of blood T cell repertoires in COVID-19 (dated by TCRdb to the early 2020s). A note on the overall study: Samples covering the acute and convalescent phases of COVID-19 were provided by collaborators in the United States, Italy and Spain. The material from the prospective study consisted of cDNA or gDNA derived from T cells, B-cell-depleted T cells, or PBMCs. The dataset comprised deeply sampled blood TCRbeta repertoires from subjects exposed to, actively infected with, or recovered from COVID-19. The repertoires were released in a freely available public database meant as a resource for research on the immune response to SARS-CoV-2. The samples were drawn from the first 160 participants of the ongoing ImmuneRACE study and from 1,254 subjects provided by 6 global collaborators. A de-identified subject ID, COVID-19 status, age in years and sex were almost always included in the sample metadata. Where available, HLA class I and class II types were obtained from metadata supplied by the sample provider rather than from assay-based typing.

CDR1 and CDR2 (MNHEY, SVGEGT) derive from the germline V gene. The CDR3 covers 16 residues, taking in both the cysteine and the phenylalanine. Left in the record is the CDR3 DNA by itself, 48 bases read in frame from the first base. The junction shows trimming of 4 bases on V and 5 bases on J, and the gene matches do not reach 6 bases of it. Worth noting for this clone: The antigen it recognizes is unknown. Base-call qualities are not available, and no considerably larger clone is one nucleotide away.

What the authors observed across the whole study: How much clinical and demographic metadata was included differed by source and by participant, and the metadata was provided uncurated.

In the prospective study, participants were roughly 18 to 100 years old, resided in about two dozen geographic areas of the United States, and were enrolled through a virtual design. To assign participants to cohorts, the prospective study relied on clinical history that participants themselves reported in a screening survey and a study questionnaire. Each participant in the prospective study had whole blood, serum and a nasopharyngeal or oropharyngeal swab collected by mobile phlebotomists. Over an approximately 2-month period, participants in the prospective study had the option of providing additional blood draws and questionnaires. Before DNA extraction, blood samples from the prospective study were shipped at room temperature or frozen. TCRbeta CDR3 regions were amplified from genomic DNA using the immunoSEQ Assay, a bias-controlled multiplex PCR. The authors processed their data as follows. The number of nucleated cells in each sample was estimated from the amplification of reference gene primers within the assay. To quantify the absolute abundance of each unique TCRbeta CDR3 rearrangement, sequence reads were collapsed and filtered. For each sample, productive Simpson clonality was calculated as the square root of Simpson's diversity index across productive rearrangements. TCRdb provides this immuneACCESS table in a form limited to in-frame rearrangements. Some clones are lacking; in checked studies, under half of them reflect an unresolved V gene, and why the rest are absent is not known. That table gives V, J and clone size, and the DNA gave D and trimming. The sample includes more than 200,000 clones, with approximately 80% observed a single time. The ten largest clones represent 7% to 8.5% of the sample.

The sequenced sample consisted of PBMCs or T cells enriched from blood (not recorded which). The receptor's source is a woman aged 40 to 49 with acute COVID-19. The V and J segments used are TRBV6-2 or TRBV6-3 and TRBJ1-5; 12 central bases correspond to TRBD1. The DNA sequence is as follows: TGTGCCAGCAGTTCGGGGGACAGGGGGCTATATCAGCCCCAGCATTTT. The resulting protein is CASSSGDRGLYQPQHF.